These T cell receptor beta chains were read from a single sample in a study of OX40 agonist ivuxolimab in advanced cancers. Clones were read by immunoSEQ multiplex PCR, and TCRdb kept only the in-frame ones, dropping some. The table lists about 58,000 clones, approximately 88% of them singletons. The source was CD4+ or CD8+ T cells sorted from blood, collected in a trial of the OX40 agonist ivuxolimab. These receptors were obtained from an adult with an advanced solid tumor such as melanoma, head and neck, liver or kidney cancer. CDR3s include the opening cysteine and the closing phenylalanine or tryptophan. D genes are given only for firm matches. Not every row has a clone size; where given, it reads once, few, many or a size class.

CDR3 DNA	CDR3 protein	D gene	V gene	J gene	clone size
TGTGCCAGCAGTAAGGACAGGGTTGGTCAGCCCCAGCATTTT	CASSKDRVGQPQHF	TRBD1	TRBV7-2	TRBJ1-5	.
TGTGCCAGCAGTCCACAGAACACCGGGGAGCTGTTTTTT	CASSPQNTGELFF	.	TRBV2	TRBJ2-2	.
TGTGCCATCAGTGGAATTATCCCGACAGGCATCATGAACACTGAAGCTTTCTTT	CAISGIIPTGIMNTEAFF	.	TRBV10-3	TRBJ1-1	.
TGCGCCAGCATCAAGGGGGGTTACCCCAACTCCTACAATGAGCAGTTCTTC	CASIKGGYPNSYNEQFF	.	TRBV5-1	TRBJ2-1	once
TGTGCCTGGAGTGGTCAGGACCGCGGGGGCTACACCTTC	CAWSGQDRGGYTF	.	TRBV30	TRBJ1-2	.
TGCGCCAGCAGTGAGGGGTGGCTAGCGAGGAATGAGCAGTTCTTC	CASSEGWLARNEQFF	.	TRBV5-1	TRBJ2-1	once
TGTGCCAGCAGGCGGGACAGTACCTCCTCCTACGAGCAGTACTTC	CASRRDSTSSYEQYF	.	TRBV7-2	TRBJ2-7	.
TGTGCCAGCAGCGACCGGTTAGGCAATGAGCAGTTCTTC	CASSDRLGNEQFF	.	TRBV6-5	TRBJ2-1	.
TGTGCCAGCTCACCACCTAACACCGGGGAGCTGTTTTTT	CASSPPNTGELFF	.	TRBV18	TRBJ2-2	few
TGTGCCATCATTTTTAGCGGGGTCTACAATGAGCAGTTCTTC	CAIIFSGVYNEQFF	TRBD2	TRBV10-3	TRBJ2-1	.
TGTGCCAGCAGTTGGAACAGGGGTCCGAGGTACGAGCAGTACTTC	CASSWNRGPRYEQYF	TRBD1	TRBV28	TRBJ2-7	.
TGTGCCAGCAGTTTGGGACAGATATCCTACGAGCAGTACTTC	CASSLGQISYEQYF	TRBD1	TRBV6-6	TRBJ2-7	.
TGCGCCAGCAGTGAGCACCCTTCCTACGAGCAGTACTTC	CASSEHPSYEQYF	.	TRBV10-1	TRBJ2-7	few
TGTGCCAGCACAGCCGACGGTAACAGCGGGGAGCTGTTTTTT	CASTADGNSGELFF	.	TRBV6-4	TRBJ2-2	.
TGCAGCGCCGAGATCGGGTGGGGCACAGATACGCAGTATTTT	CSAEIGWGTDTQYF	.	TRBV29-1	TRBJ2-3	.
TGTGCCAGCAGCGATTTTGGACAGGGGTACAATGAGCAGTTCTTC	CASSDFGQGYNEQFF	TRBD1	TRBV13	TRBJ2-1	.
TGTGCCAGCAGCCCCTACGACGCGCCAGAGACCCAGTACTTC	CASSPYDAPETQYF	.	TRBV6-5	TRBJ2-5	.
TGTGCCAGTAGTATCACATACGACAGTCGGTATGGCTACACCTTC	CASSITYDSRYGYTF	.	TRBV19	TRBJ1-2	.
TGTGCCACCAGCAGAGGGGGGGTTTTAGGGGAAAAACTGTTTTTT	CATSRGGVLGEKLFF	.	TRBV15	TRBJ1-4	.
TGTGCCAGCAGTTTATTTCGGGATGACTATGGCTACACCTTC	CASSLFRDDYGYTF	.	TRBV28	TRBJ1-2	.
TGTGCCTGGAGGGGACAGGGGATCAACCAAGAGACCCAGTACTTC	CAWRGQGINQETQYF	TRBD1	TRBV30	TRBJ2-5	.
TGTGCCAGCAGCTCAGGACTAGCGGGAGGGGCAGATACGCAGTATTTT	CASSSGLAGGADTQYF	TRBD2	TRBV7-3	TRBJ2-3	.
TGTGCCAGCTCACCAGAATCGGGCCGGAGGGATGAAGCTTTCTTT	CASSPESGRRDEAFF	.	TRBV18	TRBJ1-1	.
TGTGCCAGCAGGAGGGGACAGATCACAGATACGCAGTATTTT	CASRRGQITDTQYF	TRBD1	TRBV2	TRBJ2-3	.
TGTGCCAGCAACCCCGGGACAGCGACTACGCTGCAGTACTTC	CASNPGTATTLQYF	TRBD1	TRBV2	TRBJ2-7	.
TGCGCCAGCAGCTACGCCGAGGGTGTTAACTATGGCTACACCTTC	CASSYAEGVNYGYTF	.	TRBV5-1	TRBJ1-2	few
TGTGCCAGCAGCTTAGGGGTGCAAGAGACCCAGTACTTC	CASSLGVQETQYF	.	TRBV7-2	TRBJ2-5	.
TGTGCCAGCAGCGTAGGGTGGACAGGGTTATACGAGCAGTACTTC	CASSVGWTGLYEQYF	TRBD1	TRBV9	TRBJ2-7	.
TGTGCCTGGTCGCAGGGGGCTATTGAGACCCAGTACTTC	CAWSQGAIETQYF	TRBD1	TRBV30	TRBJ2-5	.
TGTGCCAGCTCACCATTGGGGACTAGCGGGAAGCAGTTCTTC	CASSPLGTSGKQFF	TRBD2	TRBV18	TRBJ2-1	.
TGTGCCAGCAGCTTGGCGGGGTCAGGGGCTCGGGAGCAGTTCTTC	CASSLAGSGAREQFF	.	TRBV5-6	TRBJ2-1	.
TGTGCCTGGAGTGGCAATATCAGGGGAAACTATGGCTACACCTTC	CAWSGNIRGNYGYTF	.	TRBV30	TRBJ1-2	.
TGCGCCAGCAGCCAAGCAGGGACAGTATTCGGCGAGCAGTACTTC	CASSQAGTVFGEQYF	TRBD1	TRBV4-1	TRBJ2-7	.
TGTGCCAGCAACTTCCGGACAGGGGGACAAGAGACCCAGTACTTC	CASNFRTGGQETQYF	TRBD1	TRBV11-2	TRBJ2-5	.
TGTGCCAGCAGTAATCAGGAGACCCAGTACTTC	CASSNQETQYF	.	TRBV28	TRBJ2-5	.
TGTGCCAGCAGCTCCTTTTGGGCGGGGGCCGGGAAAGCTTTCTTT	CASSSFWAGAGKAFF	.	TRBV5-4	TRBJ1-1	.
TGTGCCAGCAGTGATGTCCGAGATCAGCCCCAGCATTTT	CASSDVRDQPQHF	.	TRBV6-1	TRBJ1-5	.
TGTGCCACCGACAGGGCTGGTGAGCAGTTCTTC	CATDRAGEQFF	TRBD1	TRBV10-3	TRBJ2-1	.
TGTGCCAGCAGTGCTACCGGGACTAGGAAAGTTCTAGCCAAAAACATTCAGTACTTC	CASSATGTRKVLAKNIQYF	TRBD2	TRBV28	TRBJ2-4	.
TGTGCCATCAGAGGGGGACAACAAGAGACCCAGTACTTC	CAIRGGQQETQYF	.	TRBV10-3	TRBJ2-5	.
TGTGCCAGTAGTATGACAGGGCAAGAGACCCAGTACTTC	CASSMTGQETQYF	TRBD1	TRBV19	TRBJ2-5	.
TGTGCCAGTAGACGGACGTTAGTAGAGGACGAGCAGTACTTC	CASRRTLVEDEQYF	.	TRBV19	TRBJ2-7	.
TGTGCCAGTAGTCTTATAGCGGGAGGGGAATACAATGAGCAGTTCTTC	CASSLIAGGEYNEQFF	TRBD2	TRBV19	TRBJ2-1	.
TGTGCCAGCAGCCAAGTTGTCTCGGGCGAGCAGTACTTC	CASSQVVSGEQYF	.	TRBV14	TRBJ2-7	.
TGTGCCACCTGGAGCGGGACGGCTTCTTTAACGACTGAGCAGTTCTTC	CATWSGTASLTTEQFF	TRBD2	TRBV27	TRBJ2-1	.
TGTGCCAGCAGTTACGGGGGAGAGGGGAACACCATATATTTT	CASSYGGEGNTIYF	.	TRBV6-5	TRBJ1-3	.
TGTGCCACCGGGCGAGGCTATGGCTACACCTTC	CATGRGYGYTF	.	TRBV6-5	TRBJ1-2	few
TGTGCCAGCAGTTACCGGGGACTAGCGGGAGTTGATACGCAGTATTTT	CASSYRGLAGVDTQYF	TRBD2	TRBV6-5	TRBJ2-3	.
TGCGCCAGCAGCCCCCTACGGTTCCAAGAGACCCAGTACTTC	CASSPLRFQETQYF	.	TRBV5-1	TRBJ2-5	.